A single sample is the source of the 5 T cell receptor beta chains below, sequenced in a study of T cell responses to AZD1222 COVID-19 vaccine. Libraries were prepared by immunoSEQ multiplex PCR; TCRdb keeps only in-frame clonotypes and omits some of them. The table has approximately 93,000 clones, roughly nine tenths seen once. The material sequenced was peripheral blood, taken 28 days after the second AZD1222 dose. The receptors were gathered from an adult who received the AZD1222 COVID-19 vaccine.

Here the CDR3 DNA reads TGTGCCAGCTCAGGAGAGACCGGCCCAGATACGCAGTATTTT. It yields the protein CASSGETGPDTQYF. The chain has TRBV18 and TRBJ2-3; D is unresolved. The ends were cut back, 5 bases at V and 4 bases at J, with 13 bases in the middle. The CDR3 consists of 14 residues. Germline values: CDR1 KGHSH, CDR2 LQKENI.

This clone was picked up one time. As DNA, the CDR3 is TGCGCCAGCAGCCCAGCAGGGGACATTCAGTACTTC. Its protein is CASSPAGDIQYF. The gene calls are TRBV5-1 and TRBJ2-4, with a possible D match to TRBD1 (6 bases). Trimming removed 4 bases at V and 8 bases at J, with 10 bases between. CDR1 and CDR2 from the germline V gene are SGHRS and YFSETQ. The CDR3 covers 12 residues.

Comment on this clone: The germline gene is not matched at one end of the junction; a read error may be the cause. The chain couples TRBV6-1 to TRBJ2-7; 10 positions match TRBD1. Germline assignment: CDR1 MNHNS and CDR2 SASEGT. The CDR3 contains 17 residues. The CDR3 is CASSERGTGVLGYEQYF. In DNA, the CDR3 is TGCGCCAGCAGTGAACGGGGGACAGGGGTCTTAGGCTACGAGCAGTACTTC.

The chain is built from TRBV12-3 or TRBV12-4 and TRBJ2-7; D is uncertain. The CDR3 is made up of 13 amino acids. V was trimmed by 3 bases and J by 5 bases, leaving 11 bases between them. CDR3 sequence (DNA): TGTGCCAGCAGTTTTGGGATCACGAACGAGCAGTACTTC. This sequence encodes CASSFGITNEQYF.

CDR3 in amino acids: CASKDPTGLSEKLFF. The DNA of the CDR3 is TGTGCCAGCAAAGACCCAACAGGGTTGAGTGAAAAACTGTTTTTT. The genes are TRBV6-5 and TRBJ1-4; a possible D gene is TRBD1 (6 bases). The CDR3 sequence is 15 residues long. Germline-derived CDR1 and CDR2 are MNHEY and SVGAGI. V was trimmed by 7 bases and J by 7 bases, leaving 19 bases between them.